Listed here are 27 T cell receptor beta chains from one sample, sequenced in a study of technical replicates of blood from a few donors. Using immunoSEQ multiplex PCR, the repertoire was profiled, and TCRdb retains in-frame clones only, with some absent. The data contain some 70,000 clones, 70% to 90% of them singletons. The sequenced material came from PBMCs. The receptor set was obtained from a human donor in good health. Some clones in this sample may be carry-over from other donors' samples.

This chain uses TRBV7-2 with TRBJ2-1, with a possible D match to TRBD1 (7 bases). The germline CDR1 and CDR2 sequences are SGHTA and FQGNSA. The CDR3 length is 14 residues. V shed 5 bases and J shed 15 bases, with 23 bases lying between them. For the CDR3, the DNA is TGTGCCAGCAGCCTCTTGGGGGGACAGACGGTTCGGTTCTTC. Translation: CASSLLGGQTVRFF.

CDR3 nucleotides: TGCGCCAGCAGCTCGGGACTGGGCTACGAGCAGTACTTC. Amino acids: CASSSGLGYEQYF. The rearrangement links TRBV5-1 to TRBJ2-7, with a tentative D call TRBD2 (6 bases). V lost 3 bases and J lost 3, with 10 bases in between. From germline, CDR1 is SGHRS and CDR2 YFSETQ. The CDR3 contains 13 residues.

This chain uses TRBV15 with TRBJ1-5; no clear D. The V and J ends lost 2 bases and 3 bases respectively, with 20 bases between them. CDR3 size: 18 residues. Germline CDR1 is LNHNV and CDR2 is YYDKDF (reference sequence). CDR3 in DNA: TGTGCCACCAGCAGATTTCGAGCGGGTCAGGTCTACAATCAGCCCCAGCATTTT. Translating it yields CATSRFRAGQVYNQPQHF.

The V and J genes are TRBV6-1 and TRBJ2-1, with 12 bases fitting TRBD2. The CDR3 has 19 amino acids. Germline V CDR1 and CDR2: MNHNS, SASEGT. Losses at the gene ends were 2 bases for V and 2 bases for J; bases not matched to a gene: 10. The CDR3 DNA reads TGTGCCAGCAGTGAACGCCCGCCCACTAGCGGGGGGCCCTACAATGAGCAGTTCTTC. Its protein product is CASSERPPTSGGPYNEQFF.

The rearrangement links TRBV5-6 to TRBJ1-2; TRBD1 matches at 7 bases. The length of the CDR3 is 13 residues. The V gene end was trimmed by 4 bases and the J gene end by 7 bases; junction bases not matched to a gene: 7. Germline loops: CDR1 SGHDT, CDR2 YYEEEE. The CDR3 loop reads CASSPDRFGGYTF. CDR3 DNA: TGTGCCAGCAGCCCGGACAGGTTCGGTGGCTACACCTTC.

The chain has TRBV30 and TRBJ1-5; D gene ambiguous. This CDR3 is built from 13 residues. Trimming removed 7 bases at V and 9 bases at J, with 19 bases between. CDR1 GTSNPN and CDR2 SVGIG come from the germline V gene (reference sequence). In DNA form, the CDR3 reads TGTGCCTCTGGCGGGAGGAGGCCAGGGCCCCAGCATTTT. This encodes CASGGRRPGPQHF.

The chain couples TRBV15 to TRBJ2-7, with D possibly matching TRBD1 (5 bases). The germline CDR1 and CDR2 sequences are LNHNV and YYDKDF (reference sequence). This CDR3 region has 15 residues. V lost 0 bases to trimming and J lost 0 bases, with 9 bases between them. CDR3 sequence: CATSRDRDSSYEQYF. The CDR3 DNA is TGTGCCACCAGCAGAGACAGGGATAGCTCCTACGAGCAGTACTTC.

The rearrangement uses TRBV19 and TRBJ1-6, with TRBD1 identical over 9 bases. Unmatched junction bases numbered 4, after V lost 6 bases and J lost 7 bases. Germline lookup yields CDR1 LNHDA and CDR2 SQIVND (reference sequence). CDR3 size: 14 residues. CDR3 in amino acids: CASRSGQGNSPLHF. In DNA form, the CDR3 reads TGTGCCAGTAGATCCGGACAGGGGAATTCACCCCTCCACTTT.

The rearrangement joins TRBV6-5 to TRBJ2-5; D remains ambiguous. V was cut by 1 base and J by 5 bases, with 8 bases left in between. CDR1 and CDR2 (germline): MNHEY, SVGAGI. This CDR3 is 13 amino acids long. The DNA for the CDR3 is TGTGCCAGCAGTTACTGGAACGGGGAGACCCAGTACTTC. This encodes CASSYWNGETQYF.

The rearrangement links TRBV5-1 to TRBJ2-3; 8 bases match TRBD2. This CDR3 region has 18 residues. CDR1 is SGHRS, CDR2 YFSETQ, per germline. With 0 bases clipped from V and 2 bases from J, the junction kept 11 bases outside the gene matches. CDR3 sequence: CASSLESYSGGPTDTQYF. CDR3 coding DNA: TGCGCCAGCAGCTTGGAATCTTACAGCGGGGGACCCACAGATACGCAGTATTTT.

This chain uses TRBV5-4 with TRBJ1-2; 7 bases match TRBD1. Germline-derived CDR1 and CDR2 are SGHNT and YYREEE (reference sequence). This CDR3 contains 15 residues. V lost 5 bases and J lost 1; bases outside the gene matches: 8. CDR3 coding DNA: TGTGCCAGCAGTAAAACCGGGACAGTTAACTATGGCTACACCTTC. This encodes CASSKTGTVNYGYTF. Drawing the rest from reference TRBV5-4 and TRBJ1-2, the complete variable domain is ETGVTQSPTHLIKTRGQQVTLRCSSQSGHNTVSWYQQALGQGPQFIFQYYREEENGRGNFPPRFSGLQFPNYSSELNVNALELDDSALYLCASSKTGTVNYGYTFGSGTRLTVV.

The V gene is TRBV7-9, the J gene TRBJ1-6; maybe TRBD1 (5 bases). The germline CDR1 and CDR2 sequences are SEHNR and FQNEAQ (reference sequence). V dropped 0 bases and J dropped 5 bases, with 8 bases sitting between them. This CDR3 has 15 amino acids. The DNA for the CDR3 is TGTGCCAGCAGCTTAGCGCCAGGGAATAATTCACCCCTCCACTTT. Encoded protein: CASSLAPGNNSPLHF.

The chain employs TRBV6-5 and TRBJ1-2, with a weak D call TRBD1 (5 bases). V was cut by 3 bases and J by 6 bases, with 14 bases left in between. This CDR3 region has 14 residues. Germline CDR1 and CDR2: MNHEY and SVGAGI. DNA for the CDR3: TGTGCCAGCAGTTATTCCATGGGGGGAGATGGCTACACCTTC. It specifies CASSYSMGGDGYTF.

This clone was counted a few times. The genes are TRBV10-3 and TRBJ1-1; D remains ambiguous. CDR3 length equals 13 residues. Germline values: CDR1 ENHRY, CDR2 SYGVKD. The V end lost 3 bases, the J end lost 1 base, and 6 bases lay between the germline ends. Written as DNA, the CDR3 is TGTGCCATCAGTGACAGGCAGAACACTGAAGCTTTCTTT. Translation: CAISDRQNTEAFF.

The V call is TRBV6-5, the J call TRBJ2-5; D is perhaps TRBD1 (5 bases). With 4 bases removed from V and 2 bases from J, the gap between germline ends came to 11 bases. Germline V gene sequence: CDR1 MNHEY, CDR2 SVGAGI. CDR3 length: 14 amino acids. The CDR3 spells CASSSQRQQETQYF. The CDR3 nucleotides read TGTGCCAGCAGTTCCCAGAGACAGCAAGAGACCCAGTACTTC.

The chain has TRBV4-2 and TRBJ2-5; D possibly corresponds to TRBD1 (6 bases). Germline CDR1 LGHNA, CDR2 YNFKEQ. The CDR3 consists of 15 residues. Deletions cut 0 bases from V and 1 base from J, with 9 bases between. The CDR3 spells CASSQEGQFQETQYF. CDR3 nucleotides: TGTGCCAGCAGCCAAGAAGGACAGTTCCAAGAGACCCAGTACTTC.

This rearrangement joins TRBV30 to TRBJ1-1; TRBD1 matches at 7 bases. The CDR3 totals 16 residues. The J segment lost 2 bases and the V segment lost 4 bases, leaving 13 bases of the junction unmatched. Germline V lookup: CDR1 GTSNPN, CDR2 SVGIG (reference sequence). CDR3 residues: CAWNSGTEGKNTEAFF. In DNA, the CDR3 is TGTGCCTGGAATTCCGGGACAGAAGGCAAAAACACTGAAGCTTTCTTT.

This clone appeared once. V is TRBV7-2 and J is TRBJ1-4; no firm D call. V lost 3 bases and J lost 4, with 3 bases in between. This CDR3 region has 12 residues. Germline values: CDR1 SGHTA, CDR2 FQGNSA. CDR3 in DNA: TGTGCCAGCAGCTTTTATAATGAAAAACTGTTTTTT. This gives the protein CASSFYNEKLFF.

The genes are TRBV10-2 and TRBJ2-7, with no clear D. In germline, CDR1 is WSHSY, CDR2 SAAADI. V lost 4 bases and J 2 bases, leaving 9 bases between the germline ends. This CDR3 region has 13 residues. The CDR3 sequence: CASSASGPYEQYF. The CDR3 DNA sequence: TGCGCCAGCAGTGCTTCAGGCCCCTACGAGCAGTACTTC.

V usage is TRBV7-9 and J usage is TRBJ2-7, with TRBD2 matching over 14 bases. The CDR3 loop spans 16 amino acids. With V trimmed by 1 base and J by 4 bases, 3 bases remained unmatched. CDR1 and CDR2 (germline): SEHNR, FQNEAQ (reference sequence). The CDR3 DNA reads TGTGCCAGCAGCTTAGGAGGGACTAGCGGGAGTTACGAGCAGTACTTC. It encodes CASSLGGTSGSYEQYF.

This clone appeared once. The chain couples TRBV5-1 to TRBJ1-1; D not resolved. V was cut by 0 bases and J by 1 base, with 7 bases left in between. Per the germline V gene, CDR1 is SGHRS and CDR2 is YFSETQ. The CDR3 covers 14 residues. CDR3 in DNA: TGCGCCAGCAGCTTGGAGTCGGGGAACACTGAAGCTTTCTTT. Translated, it gives CASSLESGNTEAFF.

The rearrangement joins TRBV4-1 to TRBJ2-7; D may be TRBD1 (6 bases). Germline loops: CDR1 MGHRA, CDR2 YSYEKL. V shed 1 base and J shed 3 bases, with 10 bases lying between them. This CDR3 has 14 amino acids. The CDR3 DNA is TGCGCCAGCAGCCAAGCCCTCAGGGGCTACGAGCAGTACTTC. Protein: CASSQALRGYEQYF.

This sequence joins TRBV13 and TRBJ2-2, with unresolved D. Germline V gene lookup returns CDR1 PRHDT and CDR2 FYEKMQ (reference sequence). The CDR3 has 16 amino acids. V lost 0 bases to trimming and J lost 0 bases, with 8 bases between them. CDR3 coding DNA: TGTGCCAGCAGCTTAGGCCTAGTAACGAACACCGGGGAGCTGTTTTTT. Its protein product is CASSLGLVTNTGELFF. The full variable domain, in which reference TRBV13 and TRBJ2-2 provide the parts outside the CDR3, is AAGVIQSPRHLIKEKRETATLKCYPIPRHDTVYWYQQGPGQDPQFLISFYEKMQSDKGSIPDRFSAQQFSDYHSELNMSSLELGDSALYFCASSLGLVTNTGELFFGEGSRLTVL.

The chain employs TRBV11-2 and TRBJ2-3; 15 bases align to TRBD2. The V gene's germline CDR1 is SGHAT and CDR2 FQNNGV. V lost 5 bases, J lost 4 bases, and 10 bases stayed unmatched. The CDR3 runs 18 residues. CDR3 region: CASSRAGTSGRRADTQYF. Written as DNA, the CDR3 is TGTGCCAGCAGCCGCGCGGGGACTAGCGGGAGGCGCGCAGATACGCAGTATTTT.

This chain joins TRBV15 and TRBJ2-3, with TRBD2 matching 9 bases. V was clipped by 7 bases and J by 0 bases; unmatched bases: 11. The CDR3 length is 17 residues. Germline V CDR1 and CDR2: LNHNV, YYDKDF (reference sequence). The CDR3 protein is CATKRGASGASTDTQYF. DNA of the CDR3: TGTGCCACCAAGCGAGGGGCTAGCGGGGCTAGCACAGATACGCAGTATTTT.

V usage is TRBV11-2 and J usage is TRBJ2-3; TRBD2 aligns across 9 bases. The CDR3 extends over 16 amino acids. Germline values: CDR1 SGHAT, CDR2 FQNNGV. Trimming at V came to 4 bases and at J to 8 bases, leaving 13 bases not matched to a gene. CDR3 loop: CASSSSLAGTGSTQYF. DNA of the CDR3: TGTGCCAGCAGCTCCAGCCTAGCGGGGACGGGCTCTACGCAGTATTTT. Together with reference TRBV11-2 and TRBJ2-3, the CDR3 gives the full variable domain: EAGVAQSPRYKIIEKRQSVAFWCNPISGHATLYWYQQILGQGPKLLIQFQNNGVVDDSQLPKDRFSAERLKGVDSTLKIQPAKLEDSAVYLCASSSSLAGTGSTQYFGPGTRLTVL.

CDR3 residues: CASSKDRGLPATEQFF. As DNA, the CDR3 is TGTGCCAGCAGCAAAGACAGGGGGCTCCCCGCGACTGAGCAGTTCTTC. The rearrangement links TRBV21-1 to TRBJ2-1; the table's D call of TRBD1 was not tested on the DNA. TRBV21-1 is recorded as a pseudogene. This CDR3 is 16 amino acids long.